The 18 T cell receptor beta chains below come from one sample, sequenced in a study of T cell responses to AZD1222 COVID-19 vaccine. This table comes from immunoSEQ multiplex PCR, and its TCRdb copy is limited to in-frame clones, with some not included. The table includes about 160,000 clones, 88% detected once. The sequencing used peripheral blood, collected 28 days after the second AZD1222 dose. These receptors all stem from an adult who received the AZD1222 COVID-19 vaccine.

This clone came up once. The rearrangement uses TRBV5-6 and TRBJ1-2; D not certain. V lost 2 bases and J 3 bases, leaving 11 bases between the germline ends. Looked up from germline, CDR1 is SGHDT and CDR2 is YYEEEE. This CDR3 has 14 residues. Written as DNA, the CDR3 is TGTGCCAGCAGCTTCGGTGAAGCTTACTATGGCTACACCTTC. Translation: CASSFGEAYYGYTF.

The chain has TRBV13 and TRBJ2-1; D is unclear. Germline V gives CDR1 PRHDT, CDR2 FYEKMQ (reference sequence). Trimming removed 5 bases from V and 8 bases from J, with 22 bases in between. CDR3 length: 16 residues. CDR3 residues: CASSARLLAGGDEQFF. In DNA, the CDR3 is TGTGCCAGCAGCGCCCGCCTGTTGGCAGGTGGGGATGAGCAGTTCTTC.

The chain employs TRBV5-6 and TRBJ1-5; tentatively, D is TRBD1 (6 bases). CDR1 is SGHDT, CDR2 YYEEEE, per germline. Trimming cost V 0 bases and J 5 bases, with 9 bases left between them. CDR3 length: 14 residues. The CDR3 region has the DNA TGTGCCAGCAGCTTGGGGGGGCTCGATCAGCCCCAGCATTTT. Translating it yields CASSLGGLDQPQHF.

V is TRBV14 and J is TRBJ1-1, with a tentative D call TRBD1 (6 bases). The V and J ends lost 3 bases and 1 base respectively, with 9 bases between them. The CDR3 has 14 residues. The germline V gene has CDR1 SGHDN and CDR2 FVKESK. This CDR3 reads CASSHLTGNTEAFF. For the CDR3, the DNA is TGTGCCAGCAGCCACTTGACAGGGAACACTGAAGCTTTCTTT.

The rearrangement joins TRBV5-1 to TRBJ2-1, with D uncertain. The CDR3 sequence is 13 residues long. The V end was cut by 4 bases, the J end by 4 bases, with 9 bases between. Looked up from germline, CDR1 is SGHRS and CDR2 is YFSETQ. The chain's CDR3 is CASSMDLYNEQFF. CDR3 in DNA: TGCGCCAGCAGCATGGACCTTTACAATGAGCAGTTCTTC.

This chain connects TRBV2 to TRBJ1-6; no reliable D call. The CDR3 has 15 amino acids. Germline V gene lookup returns CDR1 SNHLY and CDR2 FYNNEI. The V and J ends lost 10 bases and 0 bases respectively, with 13 bases between them. CDR3 amino acids: CATAPESSYNSPLHF. CDR3 DNA: TGTGCCACGGCGCCCGAGAGCTCCTATAATTCACCCCTCCACTTT.

The V and J genes are TRBV13 and TRBJ1-1, with D unresolved. Trimming removed 2 bases from V and 4 bases from J, with 23 bases in between. CDR3 length: 18 amino acids. Looked up from germline, CDR1 is PRHDT and CDR2 is FYEKMQ (reference sequence). Written as DNA, the CDR3 is TGTGCCAGCAGCTTACTGTTCGAAGGGTACAGTAGCAGCACTGAAGCTTTCTTT. Amino acid sequence: CASSLLFEGYSSSTEAFF.

This chain joins TRBV28 and TRBJ1-2; 8 positions match TRBD1. The germline CDR1 and CDR2 sequences are MDHEN and SYDVKM. Germline trimming cut 5 bases from V and 2 bases from J; bases unmatched to any gene: 4. The CDR3 is made up of 14 amino acids. The DNA for the CDR3 is TGTGCCAGCAGTCCGACAGGGGCAAACTATGGCTACACCTTC. Protein sequence: CASSPTGANYGYTF.

This chain uses TRBV7-2 with TRBJ2-5; a weak D match, TRBD1 (6 bases). The germline CDR1 and CDR2 sequences are SGHTA and FQGNSA. There are 17 residues in the CDR3. Trimming stripped 2 bases from V and 4 bases from J, with 20 bases between. CDR3: CASSLPRDIWAVETQYF. The CDR3 nucleotides read TGTGCCAGCAGCTTACCCCGGGACATTTGGGCGGTAGAGACCCAGTACTTC.

This chain joins TRBV28 and TRBJ2-7; D is perhaps TRBD2 (7 bases). V lost 3 bases, J lost 5 bases, and 14 bases lay in between. Germline CDR1 is MDHEN and CDR2 is SYDVKM. This CDR3 comprises 14 residues. In DNA form, the CDR3 reads TGTGCCAGCAGTTTTGCGGGGGCTCTCAACGAGCAGTACTTC. It specifies CASSFAGALNEQYF. Full variable domain (missing parts from reference TRBV28 and TRBJ2-7): DVKVTQSSRYLVKRTGEKVFLECVQDMDHENMFWYRQDPGLGLRLIYFSYDVKMKEKGDIPEGYSVSREKKERFSLILESASTNQTSMYLCASSFAGALNEQYFGPGTRLTVT.

The rearrangement links TRBV4-3 to TRBJ2-1, with D possibly TRBD2 on 6 matching bases. V dropped 0 bases and J dropped 0 bases, with 9 bases sitting between them. This CDR3 spans 16 amino acids. Germline CDR1 is LGHNA and CDR2 is YSLEER. The CDR3 is CASSQEEGYSYNEQFF. CDR3 nucleotide sequence: TGCGCCAGCAGCCAAGAGGAGGGGTACTCCTACAATGAGCAGTTCTTC.

The chain joins TRBV5-6 to TRBJ2-4; D is unclear. The CDR3 totals 16 residues. Germline loops: CDR1 SGHDT, CDR2 YYEEEE. The ends were cut back, 4 bases at V and 0 bases at J, with 14 bases in the middle. The CDR3 is CASSPYGVAAKNIQYF. CDR3 DNA: TGTGCCAGCAGCCCGTACGGAGTGGCAGCCAAAAACATTCAGTACTTC.

The rearrangement joins TRBV23-1 to TRBJ2-1, with 8 bases identical to TRBD2. TRBV23-1 is reported as an ORF; its role is uncertain. The CDR3 totals 20 residues. V shed 0 bases, J shed 0 bases, and the junction held 13 bases outside the gene matches. CDR3 bases: TGCGCCAGCAGTCAATCGCGCGCCCAGCGGGGGTGCCACTCCTACAATGAGCAGTTCTTC. Residues: CASSQSRAQRGCHSYNEQFF.

This chain joins TRBV10-3 and TRBJ1-1; TRBD1 is a possible D gene (5 bases). Germline-derived CDR1 and CDR2 are ENHRY and SYGVKD. Trimming shortened V by 8 bases and J by 4 bases, and 11 bases separated the two germline ends. This CDR3 has 12 amino acids. CDR3: CAIRDASTEAFF. As DNA, the CDR3 is TGTGCCATCCGGGACGCGAGCACTGAAGCTTTCTTT.

CDR3 bases: TGTGCCAGCAGCTTAGGCAGAGGGGGGGTGACAGATACGCAGTATTTT. Translation gives CASSLGRGGVTDTQYF. This chain connects TRBV7-9 to TRBJ2-3; D is perhaps TRBD2 (7 bases). V was shortened by 1 base and J by 3 bases, with 14 bases between the two germline ends. This CDR3 contains 16 residues. Germline loops: CDR1 SEHNR, CDR2 FQNEAQ (reference sequence).

This clone was observed a handful of times. The chain carries TRBV6-5 and TRBJ2-2; 7 positions agree with TRBD1. CDR3 length: 16 residues. Germline trimming cut 2 bases from V and 0 bases from J; bases unmatched to any gene: 3. Germline V CDR1 and CDR2: MNHEY, SVGAGI. DNA for the CDR3: TGTGCCAGCAGTTACGTAAGGGGGCCGAACACCGGGGAGCTGTTTTTT. Translated: CASSYVRGPNTGELFF.

The rearrangement links TRBV2 to TRBJ1-5, with 7 bases fitting TRBD1. V lost 7 bases, J lost 2 bases, and 2 bases stayed unmatched. CDR3 length: 13 residues. Germline lookup yields CDR1 SNHLY and CDR2 FYNNEI. CDR3 in DNA: TGTGCCAGCAACGGACAGGGCAATCAGCCCCAGCATTTT. Its protein is CASNGQGNQPQHF.

The chain links TRBV6-2 or TRBV6-3 to TRBJ2-7; 8 nucleotides match TRBD2. There are 12 residues in the CDR3. Germline lookup yields CDR1 MNHEY and CDR2 SVGEGT. The V and J ends lost 0 bases and 10 bases, in that order; junction bases with no gene match: 2. This CDR3 reads CASSYSAGGQYF. In DNA form, the CDR3 reads TGTGCCAGCAGTTACTCGGCGGGGGGACAGTACTTC.